The clone carrying this TCR beta chain showed up just a few times. Its antigen is unidentified. Germline values: CDR1 SGHDN, CDR2 FVKESK. V lost 1 base, J lost 5 bases, and 11 bases lay in between. The CDR3 covers 14 residues. RNA transcripts served as the template for amplifying TCR beta CDR3 regions. Researchers ran a first-round RT-PCR on the TCR CDR3 using the HTBI primer set. TCRdb called the multiplex PCR reads again in MiXCR, with one record for every CDR3 protein. The repertoire consists of under 400,000 distinct CDR3 sequences, with around a fifth occurring once and the leading ten covering 50%. The data were obtained in a study of T cells in Graves' hyperthyroidism and ophthalmopathy. The study's findings and limits: Also found in blood were most expanded thyroid clonotypes above 0.001.

Graves' hyperthyroidism without ophthalmopathy progression within 18 months was termed stable. Uncontrolled infections, other autoimmune diseases, pregnancy or lactation led to exclusion of patients. The PBMCs were sourced from fresh peripheral blood (approximately 9.6 ml). The TCR comes from a woman between 50 and 59 years old with Graves' hyperthyroidism. The gene calls are TRBV14 and TRBJ1-1; D not resolved. The source material was blood. Here the CDR3 DNA reads TGTGCCAGCAGCCAAGGACTCCGGAGAACTGAAGCTTTCTTT. Protein: CASSQGLRRTEAFF. The full variable domain, rest sourced from reference TRBV14 and TRBJ1-1, is EAGVTQFPSHSVIEKGQTVTLRCDPISGHDNLYWYRRVMGKEIKFLLHFVKESKQDESGMPNNRFLAERTGGTYSTLKVQPAELEDSGVYFCASSQGLRRTEAFFGQGTRLTVV.